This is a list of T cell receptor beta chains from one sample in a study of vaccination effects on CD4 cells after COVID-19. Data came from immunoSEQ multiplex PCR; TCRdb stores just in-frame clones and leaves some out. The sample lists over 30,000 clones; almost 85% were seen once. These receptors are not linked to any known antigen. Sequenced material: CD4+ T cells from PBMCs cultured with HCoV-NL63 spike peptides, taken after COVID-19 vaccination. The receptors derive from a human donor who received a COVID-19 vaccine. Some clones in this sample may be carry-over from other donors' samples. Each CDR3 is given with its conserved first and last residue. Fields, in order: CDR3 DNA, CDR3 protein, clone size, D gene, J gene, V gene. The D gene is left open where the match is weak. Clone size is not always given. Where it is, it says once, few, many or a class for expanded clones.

DNA: TGTGCCAGCAGCCTCAGCAGGGCGGGCACTGAAGCTTTCTTT
CDR3: CASSLSRAGTEAFF
size: .
D: .
J: TRBJ1-1
V: TRBV3-1/TRBV3-2

DNA: TGCGCCAGCCAGCGGGGGGTACACAATGAGCAGTTCTTC
CDR3: CASQRGVHNEQFF
size: .
D: TRBD2
J: TRBJ2-1
V: TRBV10-2

DNA: TGTGCCAGCAGTTATAGGACAGGGGGGGCGGTTGAGCAGTTCTTC
CDR3: CASSYRTGGAVEQFF
size: .
D: TRBD1
J: TRBJ2-1
V: TRBV9

DNA: TGTGCCAGCAGCGTCGTACAGGGGGGTGAAGCTTTCTTT
CDR3: CASSVVQGGEAFF
size: .
D: TRBD1
J: TRBJ1-1
V: TRBV9

DNA: TGTGCTAGTGGTTTGCAGGGGGGGTGGACCCAGTACTTC
CDR3: CASGLQGGWTQYF
size: .
D: .
J: TRBJ2-5
V: TRBV12-5

DNA: TGTGCCAGCAGCGCGGGGGTTCCCTCTGGAAACACCATATATTTT
CDR3: CASSAGVPSGNTIYF
size: .
D: .
J: TRBJ1-3
V: TRBV7-9

DNA: TGTGCCAGTAGTCTAGAGAGCTCCTACAATGAGCAGTTCTTC
CDR3: CASSLESSYNEQFF
size: .
D: .
J: TRBJ2-1
V: TRBV19

DNA: TGTGCCAGCAGCTTACGCGGCTTGAACACCGGGGAGCTGTTTTTT
CDR3: CASSLRGLNTGELFF
size: .
D: .
J: TRBJ2-2
V: TRBV7-2

DNA: TGCGCCAGCAGCTCACAGACGGGGGGGCCGACCTACAATGAGCAGTTCTTC
CDR3: CASSSQTGGPTYNEQFF
size: .
D: TRBD2
J: TRBJ2-1
V: TRBV4-1

DNA: TGCAGCGTTGAAGATGCCCGGACTGGCACAGATACGCAGTATTTT
CDR3: CSVEDARTGTDTQYF
size: .
D: .
J: TRBJ2-3
V: TRBV29-1

DNA: TGTGCCTCAAGGCTAAGCACTGAAGCTTTCTTT
CDR3: CASRLSTEAFF
size: few
D: .
J: TRBJ1-1
V: TRBV30

DNA: TGTGCCAGCAGTCTCCGCGGTTTGGGCCCAGAGACCCAGTACTTC
CDR3: CASSLRGLGPETQYF
size: .
D: .
J: TRBJ2-5
V: TRBV9

DNA: TGCAGCGTGAGGGGGACTAGCGGGGTTGGGGAGACCCAGTACTTC
CDR3: CSVRGTSGVGETQYF
size: .
D: TRBD2
J: TRBJ2-5
V: TRBV29-1

DNA: TGTGCCAGCTCACCGCCGTCTGGGCAAGAGACCCAGTACTTC
CDR3: CASSPPSGQETQYF
size: .
D: .
J: TRBJ2-5
V: TRBV18

DNA: TGTGCCAGCAGGGTACCCTTGGACAGCTATGGCTACACCTTC
CDR3: CASRVPLDSYGYTF
size: once
D: .
J: TRBJ1-2
V: TRBV28

DNA: TGTGCCAGCAGTTACAGCCTCTCTGGAAACACCATATATTTT
CDR3: CASSYSLSGNTIYF
size: .
D: .
J: TRBJ1-3
V: TRBV6-5

DNA: TGTGCCAGCAGAGGTCTACGCGACATTCAGTACTTC
CDR3: CASRGLRDIQYF
size: .
D: .
J: TRBJ2-4
V: TRBV2

DNA: TGTGCCTGGAGTGTGGGGCGGGGCAATGAAAAACTGTTTTTT
CDR3: CAWSVGRGNEKLFF
size: .
D: .
J: TRBJ1-4
V: TRBV30

DNA: TGTGCCAGTAGTATACGGGCCGAGGGGCTAGAGACCCAGTACTTC
CDR3: CASSIRAEGLETQYF
size: .
D: .
J: TRBJ2-5
V: TRBV19

DNA: TGTGCCATCAGTGAGTCGGATGGCATTCAGTACTTC
CDR3: CAISESDGIQYF
size: .
D: .
J: TRBJ2-4
V: TRBV10-3

DNA: TGTGCCAGCAGTTCCCAGGGGACTAATGAAAAACTGTTTTTT
CDR3: CASSSQGTNEKLFF
size: .
D: .
J: TRBJ1-4
V: TRBV28

DNA: TGTGCCAGCAGCTTGGGGTCGTTGGACATTCAGTACTTC
CDR3: CASSLGSLDIQYF
size: once
D: .
J: TRBJ2-4
V: TRBV5-6

DNA: TGTGCCAGCAGTTCGTTGACAGGTGGCTACACCTTC
CDR3: CASSSLTGGYTF
size: .
D: .
J: TRBJ1-2
V: TRBV2

DNA: TGTGCCAGCAGCCCCGCCGGTTTGAACACCGGGGAGCTGTTTTTT
CDR3: CASSPAGLNTGELFF
size: once
D: .
J: TRBJ2-2
V: TRBV7-3

DNA: TGTGCCAGCAGTTACGTCCGGGGGGCTAGTAATTCACCCCTCCACTTT
CDR3: CASSYVRGASNSPLHF
size: .
D: .
J: TRBJ1-6
V: TRBV6-5

DNA: TGTGCCAGTACCCCCGGGACGGAAATCGGGCCTTCACCCCTCCACTTT
CDR3: CASTPGTEIGPSPLHF
size: .
D: .
J: TRBJ1-6
V: TRBV19

DNA: TGTGCCAGCAGCCTCACAGGGACGGTAGCCAAAAACATTCAGTACTTC
CDR3: CASSLTGTVAKNIQYF
size: .
D: .
J: TRBJ2-4
V: TRBV7-2